Shown below are 14 T cell receptor beta chains from a single sample sequenced in a study of cytomegalovirus exposure and HLA in healthy donors. The primer mix had 60 Vbeta and 13 Jbeta primers. Sequencing was performed with immunoSEQ multiplex PCR; in TCRdb, only in-frame clones are kept and a portion is missing. The sample holds hundreds of thousands of clones, 82% seen once. Sequenced material: PBMCs. The source is a man between 35 and 55 years old in good health and CMV-seropositive.

This chain joins TRBV7-8 and TRBJ2-7, with 8 bases fitting TRBD2. CDR3 length: 15 amino acids. The junction had 9 bases not matched to a gene; V was cut back by 5 bases and J by 3 bases. CDR1 SGHVS and CDR2 FQNEAQ come from the germline V gene. The CDR3 coding sequence is TGTGCCAGCAGCCCCCAGGCGGGGGGCGTCTACGAGCAGTACTTC. Its translation is CASSPQAGGVYEQYF.

The V call is TRBV2, the J call TRBJ2-5, with 14 positions matching TRBD2. V shed 6 bases, J shed 4 bases, and the junction held 4 bases outside the gene matches. Germline V gene sequence: CDR1 SNHLY, CDR2 FYNNEI. This CDR3 contains 15 residues. The CDR3: CASRGTSGSGETQYF. The DNA of the CDR3 is TGTGCCAGCAGAGGGACTAGCGGGAGTGGAGAGACCCAGTACTTC.

CDR3 coding DNA: TGTGCCAGTAGGGGGACAGGGTACTCCTACGAGCAGTACTTC. Translation gives CASRGTGYSYEQYF. V usage is TRBV19 and J usage is TRBJ2-7; 9 bases align to TRBD1. The length of the CDR3 is 14 residues. Germline V lookup: CDR1 LNHDA, CDR2 SQIVND (reference sequence). Germline trimming cut 6 bases from V and 0 bases from J; bases unmatched to any gene: 3.

The CDR3 loop is CASMGGTYEQYV. The CDR3 bases are TGCGCCAGCATGGGCGGGACCTACGAGCAGTACGTC. The chain uses TRBV10-2 and TRBJ2-7, with D perhaps TRBD2 (6 bases). V lost 7 bases, J lost 2 bases, and 9 bases lay in between. Germline lookup yields CDR1 WSHSY and CDR2 SAAADI. There are 12 residues in the CDR3.

This clone was counted only a few times. The rearrangement joins TRBV6-5 to TRBJ1-1, with D unclear. Trimming left V 2 bases short and J 3 bases short, with 10 bases between. This CDR3 spans 14 amino acids. The germline gives CDR1 MNHEY, CDR2 SVGAGI. The CDR3 sequence: CASSYTHSDTEAFF. The CDR3 bases are TGTGCCAGCAGTTACACGCACAGTGACACTGAAGCTTTCTTT.

This chain uses TRBV5-6 with TRBJ2-5, with TRBD2 identical over 9 bases. The CDR3 runs to 14 residues. Germline V lookup: CDR1 SGHDT, CDR2 YYEEEE. V lost 2 bases, J lost 3 bases, and 2 bases stayed unmatched. The CDR3 coding sequence is TGTGCCAGCAGCTTAGGACTAGCGAAAGAGACCCAGTACTTC. Protein product: CASSLGLAKETQYF.

The rearrangement links TRBV29-1 to TRBJ1-1; tentative D call: TRBD1 (5 bases). V lost 4 bases and J 2 bases, leaving 11 bases between the germline ends. Germline V gives CDR1 SQVTM, CDR2 ANQGSEA. The CDR3 covers 13 residues. The CDR3 coding sequence is TGCAGCGTTGTGGGAACAGGTAACACTGAAGCTTTCTTT. It translates to CSVVGTGNTEAFF.

This clone was picked up a small number of times. CDR3 sequence (DNA): TGTGCTAGTGGTTTGTACAGGGGAGCCCATCAGCCCCAGCATTTT. The encoded protein is CASGLYRGAHQPQHF. The genes are TRBV12-5 and TRBJ1-5; 7 nucleotides agree with TRBD1. The CDR3 sequence is 15 residues long. Germline lookup yields CDR1 LGHNT and CDR2 FRNRAP. Germline trimming cut 2 bases from V and 5 bases from J; bases unmatched to any gene: 6.

This clone was seen more than once but under ten times. The chain is built from TRBV7-6 and TRBJ1-5; D is possibly TRBD1 (5 bases). Germline V gene sequence: CDR1 SGHVS, CDR2 FNYEAQ. There are 15 residues in the CDR3. Between the trimmed V and J ends, which lost 5 bases and 0 bases, there was a span of 11 bases. CDR3 DNA sequence: TGTGCCAGCAGCCCCAGGGCCTATAGCAATCAGCCCCAGCATTTT. Residues: CASSPRAYSNQPQHF.

V gene TRBV6-1 combines with J gene TRBJ2-7; D is possibly TRBD2 (6 bases). This CDR3 comprises 17 residues. Deletions cut 3 bases from V and 4 bases from J, with 22 bases between. CDR1 and CDR2 (germline): MNHNS, SASEGT. CDR3 protein: CASSDLNTGERMYEQYF. DNA of the CDR3: TGTGCCAGCAGTGACCTCAATACGGGGGAAAGGATGTACGAGCAGTACTTC.

The chain couples TRBV6-6 to TRBJ2-2, with 10 bases lining up with TRBD2. The length of the CDR3 is 15 residues. CDR1 is MNHNY, CDR2 SVGAGI, per germline (reference sequence). V dropped 8 bases and J dropped 6; count of bases not matched to a gene: 9. The CDR3 DNA reads TGTGCCAGCTTGCTAGCGGGAGTTTTGTCCGGGGAGCTGTTTTTT. Translation gives CASLLAGVLSGELFF.

The chain is built from TRBV9 and TRBJ2-7; TRBD1 matches 12 bases. The CDR3 is 16 residues long. Per germline, CDR1 SGDLS and CDR2 YYNGEE. J was trimmed by 2 bases and V by 0 bases; bases with no gene match: 3. The CDR3 loop reads CASSVVGTGGPYEQYF. Here the CDR3 DNA reads TGTGCCAGCAGCGTAGTCGGGACAGGGGGCCCCTACGAGCAGTACTTC.

This clone has only one observation. The chain combines TRBV23-1 with TRBJ1-2; D gene unclear. TRBV23-1 is assigned to the ORF class and has an uncertain function. This CDR3 comprises 15 residues. V lost 0 bases to trimming and J lost 0 bases, with 8 bases between them. The CDR3 sequence is CASSQSSESNYGYTF. In nucleotides, the CDR3 is TGCGCCAGCAGTCAATCGAGTGAATCTAACTATGGCTACACCTTC.

V usage is TRBV29-1 and J usage is TRBJ2-7, with a tentative D call TRBD2 (5 bases). CDR1 and CDR2 from the germline V gene are SQVTM and ANQGSEA. Deletions cut 5 bases from V and 3 bases from J, with 11 bases between. The CDR3 length is 12 residues. DNA of the CDR3: TGCAGCGTTTCAACTAGTTTCTACGAGCAGTACTTC. Translating gives CSVSTSFYEQYF.